These 12 T cell receptor beta chains came from one sample sequenced in a study of cytomegalovirus exposure and HLA in healthy donors. Primers included in the PCR were 60 Vbeta and 13 Jbeta primers. Sequencing used immunoSEQ multiplex PCR; TCRdb keeps in-frame clones, though not all of them. The sample shows around 90,000 clones, 85% of them seen only once. Sequenced: PBMCs. The receptor set was obtained from a man aged 40-50 years in good health and CMV-seropositive.

V is TRBV6-4 and J is TRBJ2-1; TRBD2 matches 13 bases. CDR3 size: 15 residues. J was trimmed by 14 bases and V by 5 bases; bases with no gene match: 12. CDR1 MRHNA and CDR2 SNTAGT come from the germline V gene. DNA for the CDR3: TGTGCCAGCAGTAAACTAGCGGGAGGGCCCGGGGAGAAGTTCTTC. Its protein product is CASSKLAGGPGEKFF.

This rearrangement joins TRBV7-9 to TRBJ2-2; 7 positions agree with TRBD2. V shed 5 bases, J shed 9 bases, and the junction held 12 bases outside the gene matches. The germline V gene has CDR1 SEHNR and CDR2 FQNEAQ (reference sequence). This CDR3 contains 15 residues. The CDR3 nucleotides are TGTGCCAGCAGCAAGAGGAACGCGGGGGAGTGGGAGCTGTTTTTT. Amino acid sequence: CASSKRNAGEWELFF. Looking up the rest from reference TRBV7-9 and TRBJ2-2 gives the full variable domain: DTGVSQNPRHKITKRGQNVTFRCDPISEHNRLYWYRQTLGQGPEFLTYFQNEAQLEKSRLLSDRFSAERPKGSFSTLEIQRTEQGDSAMYLCASSKRNAGEWELFFGEGSRLTVL.

To note about this clone: The same CDR3 also results from other DNA sequences found in this sample. The rearrangement links TRBV19 to TRBJ1-5; D possibly corresponds to TRBD1 (6 bases). The CDR3 extends over 14 amino acids. The germline CDR1 and CDR2 sequences are LNHDA and SQIVND (reference sequence). Trimming removed 9 bases from V and 0 bases from J, with 12 bases in between. The CDR3: CASNGGLSNQPQHF. The CDR3 DNA reads as TGTGCCAGCAACGGGGGGCTTAGCAATCAGCCCCAGCATTTT.

The chain joins TRBV5-1 to TRBJ2-3; 15 bases match TRBD2. CDR3 size: 19 residues. CDR1 SGHRS and CDR2 YFSETQ come from the germline V gene. V gave up 7 bases and J gave up 0 bases; unmatched junction bases: 12. The CDR3 DNA is TGCGCCAGCGACCCGGGACTAGCGGGAGGAACTCCTAGCACAGATACGCAGTATTTT. Protein: CASDPGLAGGTPSTDTQYF.

The V and J genes are TRBV28 and TRBJ2-5; D might be TRBD1 (7 bases). V was shortened by 2 bases and J by 3 bases, with 22 bases between the two germline ends. Germline loops: CDR1 MDHEN, CDR2 SYDVKM. This CDR3 is built from 18 residues. DNA for the CDR3: TGTGCCAGCAGTTTAGGTTGGGGAGGTTTCACAGGGGAAGAGACCCAGTACTTC. Translated, it gives CASSLGWGGFTGEETQYF.

The chain has TRBV4-1 and TRBJ1-5; 7 bases line up with TRBD1. Germline trimming cut 3 bases from V and 3 bases from J; bases unmatched to any gene: 5. The CDR3 is 15 amino acids. Germline V gene lookup returns CDR1 MGHRA and CDR2 YSYEKL. The DNA for the CDR3 is TGCGCCAGCAGCCAGACAGGGAGCCTCAATCAGCCCCAGCATTTT. Translation: CASSQTGSLNQPQHF.

The J gene is TRBJ2-1, the V gene TRBV7-8; 8 bases line up with TRBD1. V was clipped by 1 base and J by 14 bases; unmatched bases: 7. CDR3 size: 13 residues. CDR1 and CDR2 from the germline V gene are SGHVS and FQNEAQ. The CDR3 spells CASSLDTDRVKFF. CDR3 nucleotide sequence: TGTGCCAGCAGCTTAGATACGGACAGGGTAAAGTTCTTC.

J is TRBJ2-7 and V is TRBV28; D is unresolved. The CDR3 length is 14 residues. CDR1 and CDR2 (germline): MDHEN, SYDVKM. Between the trimmed V and J ends, which lost 7 bases and 2 bases, there was a span of 15 bases. CDR3 sequence reads: CASTSWAQAYEQYF. The CDR3 DNA sequence: TGTGCCAGCACCTCCTGGGCCCAAGCCTACGAGCAGTACTTC.

This chain connects TRBV7-9 to TRBJ2-2; D is possibly TRBD2 (5 bases). Per germline, CDR1 SEHNR and CDR2 FQNEAQ (reference sequence). The V end was cut by 8 bases, the J end by 5 bases, with 9 bases between. The CDR3 runs 12 residues. The CDR3 DNA sequence: TGTGCCAGCGGTCGCGGGACCGGGGAGCTGTTTTTT. This translates into CASGRGTGELFF.

The chain combines TRBV18 with TRBJ2-5; tentative D call: TRBD1 (6 bases). Gene TRBJ2-7 matches the end of the DNA better, so the J call may be wrong. This CDR3 has 13 amino acids. Germline CDR1 KGHSH, CDR2 LQKENI. CDR3 amino acids: CASSQRTVYEQYF. For the CDR3, the DNA is TGTGCCAGCTCCCAGCGGACAGTATACGAGCAGTACTTC.

The V gene is TRBV11-2, the J gene TRBJ2-4, with TRBD1 as a possible D gene (6 bases). Trimming stripped 3 bases from V and 12 bases from J, with 18 bases between. The germline CDR1 and CDR2 sequences are SGHAT and FQNNGV. The CDR3 runs 14 residues. The CDR3 DNA reads as TGTGCCAGCAGCTTTTGGGGGCGGCGGGCCAATCAGTACTTC. It translates to CASSFWGRRANQYF.

The rearrangement uses TRBV5-6 and TRBJ2-5, with 7 bases matching TRBD1. The last part of the DNA fits TRBJ2-7 better; the J call may be wrong. This CDR3 is built from 15 residues. Germline CDR1 is SGHDT and CDR2 is YYEEEE. CDR3 sequence (DNA): TGTGCCAGCAGCTTGAGGGGGCCCGGGTCCTACGAGCAGTACTTC. It codes for CASSLRGPGSYEQYF.